Listed below are T cell receptor beta chains from one sample, sequenced in a study of blood T cell repertoires in COVID-19. Sequenced by immunoSEQ multiplex PCR; TCRdb stores in-frame clones only, minus some. The data show about 160,000 clones, about 84% seen once. Material: PBMCs or T cells enriched from blood (not recorded which). The receptors here all came from a man aged 35-49 years who had recovered from COVID-19. Both conserved end residues are part of each CDR3. D genes are given only for firm matches. The size entry is marked missing in some rows and otherwise reads once, few, many or a size class.

v_call: TRBV30; clone_size: -; j_call: TRBJ2-2; d_call: TRBD1; cdr3_aa: CAWRARDRQNGELFF; cdr3_nt: TGTGCCTGGAGGGCCAGGGACAGGCAGAACGGGGAGCTGTTTTTT
v_call: TRBV5-1; clone_size: -; j_call: TRBJ2-1; d_call: -; cdr3_aa: CASSQGTGTTSREQFF; cdr3_nt: TGCGCCAGCAGCCAGGGGACCGGGACTACCTCACGGGAGCAGTTCTTC
v_call: TRBV5-5; clone_size: -; j_call: TRBJ2-5; d_call: -; cdr3_aa: CASSLSGALRRETQYF; cdr3_nt: TGTGCCAGCAGCTTGTCAGGCGCCCTCCGAAGGGAGACCCAGTACTTC
v_call: TRBV3-1/TRBV3-2; clone_size: -; j_call: TRBJ2-3; d_call: -; cdr3_aa: CASSQPGEEGTDTQYF; cdr3_nt: TGTGCCAGCAGCCAGCCCGGGGAGGAGGGCACAGATACGCAGTATTTT
v_call: TRBV7-2; clone_size: -; j_call: TRBJ1-5; d_call: -; cdr3_aa: CASSLGQGNQPQHF; cdr3_nt: TGTGCCAGCAGCTTAGGACAGGGCAATCAGCCCCAGCATTTT
v_call: TRBV7-2; clone_size: -; j_call: TRBJ2-1; d_call: -; cdr3_aa: CASSLGWPNEQFF; cdr3_nt: TGTGCCAGCAGCTTAGGTTGGCCCAATGAGCAGTTCTTC
v_call: TRBV30; clone_size: -; j_call: TRBJ1-1; d_call: -; cdr3_aa: CAWNYKTGRNTEAFF; cdr3_nt: TGTGCCTGGAACTATAAAACAGGGCGGAACACTGAAGCTTTCTTT
v_call: TRBV18; clone_size: -; j_call: TRBJ1-6; d_call: -; cdr3_aa: CASSPLGRGDNSPLHF; cdr3_nt: TGTGCCAGCTCACCACTTGGCAGGGGAGATAATTCACCCCTCCACTTT
v_call: TRBV7-9; clone_size: -; j_call: TRBJ1-5; d_call: -; cdr3_aa: CASSPGTVSNQPQHF; cdr3_nt: TGTGCCAGCAGCCCAGGCACGGTCAGCAATCAGCCCCAGCATTTT
v_call: TRBV11-2; clone_size: few; j_call: TRBJ1-1; d_call: -; cdr3_aa: CASSLLQAEAFF; cdr3_nt: TGTGCCAGCAGCTTACTACAGGCTGAAGCTTTCTTT
v_call: TRBV4-1; clone_size: -; j_call: TRBJ2-2; d_call: -; cdr3_aa: CASSPPRGNKGGELFF; cdr3_nt: TGCGCCAGCAGCCCTCCGAGAGGGAATAAGGGCGGGGAGCTGTTTTTT
v_call: TRBV5-6; clone_size: -; j_call: TRBJ2-7; d_call: -; cdr3_aa: CASSLRDWTYEQYF; cdr3_nt: TGTGCCAGCAGCCTCCGGGATTGGACCTACGAGCAGTACTTC
v_call: TRBV7-3; clone_size: few; j_call: TRBJ2-7; d_call: -; cdr3_aa: CASSLKVGSSYEQYF; cdr3_nt: TGTGCCAGCAGCTTAAAAGTGGGGAGCTCCTACGAGCAGTACTTC
v_call: TRBV5-1; clone_size: once; j_call: TRBJ2-2; d_call: -; cdr3_aa: CASSLGQVSEELFF; cdr3_nt: TGCGCCAGCAGCTTGGGACAGGTTAGCGAGGAGCTGTTTTTT
v_call: TRBV3-1/TRBV3-2; clone_size: -; j_call: TRBJ1-2; d_call: TRBD1; cdr3_aa: CASSRRDRGQGDGYTF; cdr3_nt: TGTGCCAGCAGCAGACGCGACAGGGGGCAAGGGGATGGCTACACCTTC
v_call: TRBV2; clone_size: -; j_call: TRBJ1-6; d_call: TRBD1; cdr3_aa: CASRGGQGNNSPLHF; cdr3_nt: TGTGCCAGCAGGGGGGGACAGGGGAACAATTCACCCCTCCACTTT
v_call: TRBV30; clone_size: -; j_call: TRBJ2-7; d_call: TRBD1; cdr3_aa: CAWSVWGQGASYEQYF; cdr3_nt: TGTGCCTGGAGTGTTTGGGGACAGGGGGCATCCTACGAGCAGTACTTC
v_call: TRBV7-6; clone_size: -; j_call: TRBJ2-2; d_call: -; cdr3_aa: CASSLNPSANTGELFF; cdr3_nt: TGTGCCAGCAGCTTAAACCCTAGCGCGAACACCGGGGAGCTGTTTTTT
v_call: TRBV5-1; clone_size: -; j_call: TRBJ2-5; d_call: -; cdr3_aa: CASSLGTLKETQYF; cdr3_nt: TGCGCCAGCAGCTTGGGGACTCTAAAAGAGACCCAGTACTTC